One sample yielded the 9 T cell receptor beta chains listed below, sequenced in a study of blood T cell repertoires in COVID-19. Libraries were prepared by immunoSEQ multiplex PCR; TCRdb keeps only in-frame clonotypes and omits some of them. The sample has fewer than 250,000 clones, roughly 83% seen once. The sequenced material came from PBMCs or T cells enriched from blood (not recorded which). The receptors derive from a woman in her 50s who had recovered from COVID-19.

The chain is built from TRBV6-5 and TRBJ2-1; 7 bases fit TRBD2. Germline assignment: CDR1 MNHEY and CDR2 SVGAGI. The CDR3 sequence is 14 residues long. Trimming cost V 0 bases and J 7 bases; bases outside gene matches: 3. For the CDR3, the DNA is TGTGCCAGCAGTTACTCGGGAGGGAGAAATGAGCAGTTCTTC. This gives the protein CASSYSGGRNEQFF.

The rearrangement uses TRBV27 and TRBJ2-7; 9 bases are a match to TRBD2. V lost 7 bases to trimming and J lost 2 bases; unmatched junction nucleotides: 6. The CDR3 extends over 14 amino acids. The germline V gene has CDR1 MNHEY and CDR2 SMNVEV (reference sequence). CDR3 in DNA: TGTGCCAGCACCAGACTAGCGGAGCCCTACGAGCAGTACTTC. This sequence encodes CASTRLAEPYEQYF.

The J gene is TRBJ2-7, the V gene TRBV18; D may be TRBD1 (5 bases). The V gene lost 4 bases and the J gene lost 0 bases, with 10 bases spanning the gap. Looked up from germline, CDR1 is KGHSH and CDR2 is LQKENI. The CDR3 loop spans 14 amino acids. The CDR3 protein is CASSLTGYSYEQYF. CDR3 coding DNA: TGTGCCAGCTCACTCACAGGTTACTCCTACGAGCAGTACTTC.

V gene TRBV18 combines with J gene TRBJ2-2; no definite D call. The CDR3 is 15 residues long. With 1 base removed from V and 3 bases from J, the gap between germline ends came to 9 bases. The germline CDR1 and CDR2 sequences are KGHSH and LQKENI. CDR3 sequence reads: CASSPRRQDTGELFF. As DNA, the CDR3 is TGTGCCAGCTCACCACGCCGACAAGACACCGGGGAGCTGTTTTTT.

The rearrangement links TRBV19 to TRBJ1-1; possible D gene TRBD1, 5 bases. The CDR3 is 14 residues long. Per germline, CDR1 LNHDA and CDR2 SQIVND (reference sequence). Between the trimmed V and J ends, which lost 5 bases and 6 bases, there was a span of 16 bases. The CDR3 DNA reads as TGTGCCAGTAGTGTTTCGGGGGATCTCGCTGAAGCTTTCTTT. Amino acid sequence: CASSVSGDLAEAFF.

J is TRBJ1-4 and V is TRBV28; a possible D gene is TRBD1 (6 bases). Trimming shortened V by 6 bases and J by 7 bases, and 15 bases separated the two germline ends. Per the germline V gene, CDR1 is MDHEN and CDR2 is SYDVKM. The CDR3 covers 14 residues. CDR3 sequence reads: CASRLQGFGEKLFF. The CDR3 nucleotides read TGTGCCAGCAGACTACAGGGTTTTGGTGAAAAACTGTTTTTT.

Turning to this clone: Other DNA sequences in the same sample also yield this CDR3. This chain uses TRBV6-5 with TRBJ1-3, with D unresolved. V gave up 6 bases and J gave up 4 bases, with 7 bases separating them. Germline V lookup: CDR1 MNHEY, CDR2 SVGAGI. CDR3 size: 12 residues. CDR3 DNA: TGTGCCAGCAGGAGTACGGGAAACACCATATATTTT. Translated: CASRSTGNTIYF.

The chain is built from TRBV15 and TRBJ2-1; a possible D gene is TRBD2 (6 bases). CDR1 is LNHNV, CDR2 YYDKDF, per germline (reference sequence). The V gene lost 0 bases and the J gene lost 5 bases, with 14 bases spanning the gap. The CDR3 extends over 16 amino acids. The CDR3 DNA sequence: TGTGCCACCAGCAGAGACCCAACTGGCGGGGACAATGAGCAGTTCTTC. Protein sequence: CATSRDPTGGDNEQFF.

This rearrangement joins TRBV19 to TRBJ1-1; a weak D match, TRBD1 (5 bases). V lost 3 bases, J lost 1 base, and 18 bases lay in between. Germline V gene lookup returns CDR1 LNHDA and CDR2 SQIVND (reference sequence). There are 17 residues in the CDR3. The CDR3 is CASSILGHQTENTEAFF. Written as DNA, the CDR3 is TGTGCCAGTAGTATCCTAGGACACCAAACAGAGAACACTGAAGCTTTCTTT.